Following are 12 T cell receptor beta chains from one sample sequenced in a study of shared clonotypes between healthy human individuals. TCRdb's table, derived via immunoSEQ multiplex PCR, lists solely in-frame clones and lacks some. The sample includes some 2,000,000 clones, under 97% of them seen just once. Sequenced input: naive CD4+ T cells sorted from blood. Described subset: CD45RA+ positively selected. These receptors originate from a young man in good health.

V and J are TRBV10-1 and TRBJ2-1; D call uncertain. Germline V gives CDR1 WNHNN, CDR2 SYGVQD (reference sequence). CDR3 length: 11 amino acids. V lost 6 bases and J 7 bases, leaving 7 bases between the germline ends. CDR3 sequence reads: CASSDQNEQFF. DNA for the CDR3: TGCGCCAGCAGCGACCAAAATGAGCAGTTCTTC.

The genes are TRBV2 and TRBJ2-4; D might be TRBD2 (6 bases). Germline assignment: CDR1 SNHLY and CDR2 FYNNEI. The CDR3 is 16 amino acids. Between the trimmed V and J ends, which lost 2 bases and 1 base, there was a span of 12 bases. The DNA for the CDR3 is TGTGCCAGCAGTGAACAGGGCGGGGCGGCCAAAAACATTCAGTACTTC. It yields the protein CASSEQGGAAKNIQYF.

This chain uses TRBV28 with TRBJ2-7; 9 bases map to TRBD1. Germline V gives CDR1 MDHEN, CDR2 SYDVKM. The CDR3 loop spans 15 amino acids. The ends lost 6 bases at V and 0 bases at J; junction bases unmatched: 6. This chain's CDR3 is CASSPTGGSSYEQYF. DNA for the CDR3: TGTGCCAGCAGCCCGACAGGGGGGAGCTCCTACGAGCAGTACTTC.

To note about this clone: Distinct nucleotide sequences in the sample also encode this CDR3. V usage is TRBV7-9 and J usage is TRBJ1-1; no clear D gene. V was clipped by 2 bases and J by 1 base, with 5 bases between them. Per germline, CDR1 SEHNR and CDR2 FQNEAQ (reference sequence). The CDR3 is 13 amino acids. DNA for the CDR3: TGTGCCAGCAGCTTACGAGAGAACACTGAAGCTTTCTTT. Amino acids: CASSLRENTEAFF.

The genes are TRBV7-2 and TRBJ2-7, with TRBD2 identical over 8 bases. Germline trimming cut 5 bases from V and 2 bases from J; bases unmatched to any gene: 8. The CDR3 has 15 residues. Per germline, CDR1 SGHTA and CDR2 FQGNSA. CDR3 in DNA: TGTGCCAGCAGCGGAGGAGCGGGAGCCCCCTACGAGCAGTACTTC. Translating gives CASSGGAGAPYEQYF.

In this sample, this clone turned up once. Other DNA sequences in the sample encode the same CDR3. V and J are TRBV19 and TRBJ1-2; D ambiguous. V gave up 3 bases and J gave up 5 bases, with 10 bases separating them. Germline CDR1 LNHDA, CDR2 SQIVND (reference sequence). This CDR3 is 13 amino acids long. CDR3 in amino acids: CASSIGRVYGYTF. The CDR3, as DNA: TGTGCCAGTAGTATCGGACGGGTTTATGGCTACACCTTC.

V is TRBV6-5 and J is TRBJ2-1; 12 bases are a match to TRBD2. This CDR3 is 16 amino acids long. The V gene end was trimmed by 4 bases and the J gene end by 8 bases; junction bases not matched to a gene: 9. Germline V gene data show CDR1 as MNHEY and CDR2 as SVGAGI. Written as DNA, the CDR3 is TGTGCCAGCAGTTCCGCCGGACTAGCGGGGAGGTATGAGCAGTTCTTC. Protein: CASSSAGLAGRYEQFF.

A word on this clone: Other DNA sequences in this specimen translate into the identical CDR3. Here the CDR3 DNA reads TGCAGCGTTGAGGTACTAGCCAAAAACATTCAGTACTTC. This translates into CSVEVLAKNIQYF. V usage is TRBV29-1 and J usage is TRBJ2-4; D is ambiguous. V was pared by 3 bases and J by 0 bases, with 6 bases between. Germline CDR1 SQVTM, CDR2 ANQGSEA. CDR3 length: 13 amino acids.

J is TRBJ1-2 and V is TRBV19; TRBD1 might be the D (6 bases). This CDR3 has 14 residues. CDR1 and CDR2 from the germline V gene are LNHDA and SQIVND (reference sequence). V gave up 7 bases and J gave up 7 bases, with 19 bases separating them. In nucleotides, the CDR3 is TGTGCCAGTAACACTCAGGCGGGGGCGCCTGGCTACACCTTC. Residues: CASNTQAGAPGYTF.

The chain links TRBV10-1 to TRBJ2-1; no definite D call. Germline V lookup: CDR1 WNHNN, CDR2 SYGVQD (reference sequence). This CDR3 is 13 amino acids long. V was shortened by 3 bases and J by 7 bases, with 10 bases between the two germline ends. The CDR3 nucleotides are TGCGCCAGCAGTGATAGAACAGCTAATGAGCAGTTCTTC. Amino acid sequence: CASSDRTANEQFF.

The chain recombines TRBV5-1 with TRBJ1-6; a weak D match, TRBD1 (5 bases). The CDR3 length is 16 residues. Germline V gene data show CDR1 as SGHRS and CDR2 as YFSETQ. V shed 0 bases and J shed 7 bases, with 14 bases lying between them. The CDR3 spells CASSLEGRAGNSPLHF. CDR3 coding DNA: TGCGCCAGCAGCTTGGAGGGGCGGGCCGGGAATTCACCCCTCCACTTT.

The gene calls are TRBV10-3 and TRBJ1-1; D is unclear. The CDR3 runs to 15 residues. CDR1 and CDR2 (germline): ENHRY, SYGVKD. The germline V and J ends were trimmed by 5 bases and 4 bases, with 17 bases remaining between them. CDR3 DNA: TGTGCCATCAGTAGAATGGGTAAGGAGGGCACTGAAGCTTTCTTT. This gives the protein CAISRMGKEGTEAFF.